This TCR beta chain stems from a study of blood T cell repertoires in COVID-19. The protocol was immunoSEQ multiplex PCR, while the TCRdb copy is restricted to in-frame clones and leaves out a portion. Of about 96,000 clones listed, over 70% are singletons. The CDR3 is made up of 14 amino acids. Germline CDR1 reads SQVTM; CDR2 reads ANQGSEA. Between the trimmed V and J ends, which lost 0 bases and 5 bases, there was a span of 13 bases. This clonotype was sampled from a man over 45 who had recovered from COVID-19. The sample consisted of peripheral blood. This chain uses TRBV29-1 with TRBJ2-5; a possible D gene is TRBD1 (5 bases). The CDR3 nucleotides are TGCAGCGTTGAAGACCGAACAGGTTCCGAGACCCAGTACTTC. Protein sequence: CSVEDRTGSETQYF. The full variable domain, completed using reference TRBV29-1 and TRBJ2-5, is SAVISQKPSRDICQRGTSLTIQCQVDSQVTMMFWYRQQPGQSLTLIATANQGSEATYESGFVIDKFPISRPNLTFSTLTVSNMSPEDSSIYLCSVEDRTGSETQYFGPGTRLLVL.